The clone carrying this TCR beta chain was picked up a small number of times. Its target is unknown. This entry belongs to a study of cytomegalovirus exposure and HLA in healthy donors. There are 17 residues in the CDR3. V was cut by 3 bases and J by 6 bases, with 20 bases left in between. Germline-derived CDR1 and CDR2 are LNHDA and SQIVND (reference sequence). Study-level findings and limits: Segments of the TCR beta V type were, in most cases, productive about 90% or about 30% of the time in an earlier analysis. According to reports, the classifier identified cytomegalovirus status with high specificity and sensitivity.

Use of 60 Vbeta and 13 Jbeta primers characterized the PCR. Generated by immunoSEQ multiplex PCR, the TCRdb table keeps only in-frame clones and is missing some. The sample contains around 90,000 clones, approximately 81% of which appear only once. The rearrangement joins TRBV19 to TRBJ2-2, with D perhaps TRBD1 (6 bases). Sequenced: PBMCs. This TCR was recovered from a male donor in good health and CMV-seropositive. The CDR3 DNA follows: TGTGCCAGTAGTATCCGCTTGGACAGTCCGGTCCCCGGGGAGCTGTTTTTT. Translated, it gives CASSIRLDSPVPGELFF. Complete variable domain (other parts from reference TRBV19 and TRBJ2-2): DGGITQSPKYLFRKEGQNVTLSCEQNLNHDAMYWYRQDPGQGLRLIYYSQIVNDFQKGDIAEGYSVSREKKESFPLTVTSAQKNPTAFYLCASSIRLDSPVPGELFFGEGSRLTVL.